This T cell receptor beta chain was retrieved from a study of blood T cell repertoires in COVID-19. Across the study: Some COVID-19 samples were acute and others convalescent; all came from the United States, Italy and Spain. T cells, B-cell-depleted T cells, or PBMCs provided the cDNA or gDNA that served as material.

In the original analysis: Counts of nucleated cells, estimated from reference gene primer amplification, were obtained. Clones were read by immunoSEQ multiplex PCR, and TCRdb kept only the in-frame ones, dropping some. The DNA gave D and trimming, while V, J and clone size come from that table. The data contain roughly 250,000 clones, roughly 91% of them singletons. The CDR3 runs to 17 residues. This rearrangement joins TRBV21-1 to TRBJ1-2; TRBD1 is taken as the D call from the table, unchecked against the DNA. TRBV21-1 represents a pseudogene. The sequencing sample was made of peripheral blood. The clonotype originates from a man in his thirties or forties with COVID-19, enrolled during active disease. CDR3 DNA sequence: TGTGCCAGCAGCAAACCAAGATACGGACAGGGCGGGTATGGCTACACCTTC. Amino acids: CASSKPRYGQGGYGYTF.